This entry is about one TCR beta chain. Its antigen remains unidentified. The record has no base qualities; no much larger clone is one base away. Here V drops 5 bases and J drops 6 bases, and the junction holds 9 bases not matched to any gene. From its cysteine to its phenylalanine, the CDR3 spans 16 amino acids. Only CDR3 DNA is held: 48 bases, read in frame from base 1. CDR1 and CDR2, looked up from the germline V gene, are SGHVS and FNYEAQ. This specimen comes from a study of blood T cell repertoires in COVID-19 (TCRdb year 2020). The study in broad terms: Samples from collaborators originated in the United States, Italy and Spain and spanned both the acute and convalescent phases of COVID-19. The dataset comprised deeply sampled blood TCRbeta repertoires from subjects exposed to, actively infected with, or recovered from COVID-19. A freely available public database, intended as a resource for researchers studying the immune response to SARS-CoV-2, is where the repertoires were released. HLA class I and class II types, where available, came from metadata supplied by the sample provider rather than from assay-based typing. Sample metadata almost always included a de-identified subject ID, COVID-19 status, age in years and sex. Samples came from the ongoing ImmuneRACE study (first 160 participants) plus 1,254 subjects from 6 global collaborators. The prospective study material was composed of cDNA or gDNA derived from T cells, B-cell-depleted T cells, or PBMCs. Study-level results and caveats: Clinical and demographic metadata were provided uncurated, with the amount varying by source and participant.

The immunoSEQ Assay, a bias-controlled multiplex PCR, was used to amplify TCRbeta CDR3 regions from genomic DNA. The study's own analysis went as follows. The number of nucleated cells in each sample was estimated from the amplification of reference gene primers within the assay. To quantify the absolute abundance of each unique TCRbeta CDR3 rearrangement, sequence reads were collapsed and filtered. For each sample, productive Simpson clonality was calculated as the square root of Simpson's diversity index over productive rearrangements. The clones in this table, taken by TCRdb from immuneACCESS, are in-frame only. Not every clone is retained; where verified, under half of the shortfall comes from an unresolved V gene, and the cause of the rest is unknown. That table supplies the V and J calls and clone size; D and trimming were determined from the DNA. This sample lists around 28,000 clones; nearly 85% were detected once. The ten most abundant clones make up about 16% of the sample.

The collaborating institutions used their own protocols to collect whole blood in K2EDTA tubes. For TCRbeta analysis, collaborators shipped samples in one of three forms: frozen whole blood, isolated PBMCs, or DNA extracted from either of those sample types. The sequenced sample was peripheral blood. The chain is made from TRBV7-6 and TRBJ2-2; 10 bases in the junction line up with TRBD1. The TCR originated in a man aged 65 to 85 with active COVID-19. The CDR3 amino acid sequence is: CASSLPGQGVSGELFF. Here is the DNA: TGTGCCAGCAGCCTTCCCGGACAGGGGGTGTCCGGGGAGCTGTTTTTT.